What follows are 12 T cell receptor beta chains derived from one specimen sequenced in a study of T cell repertoires in aging, cancer and after chemotherapy. The template was genomic DNA from peripheral blood, not RNA. Rearranged V-D-J TRB sequences were amplified with a mixed TRB-A/B primer pool. TCRdb re-called the multiplex PCR reads through MiXCR, storing one row per CDR3 protein. The data contain more than 800 distinct CDR3 sequences, about 18% of them singletons. Sequences were obtained from blood. Receptor source: a human donor with a solid tumor.

This clonotype was observed a few times. The rearrangement links TRBV6-1 to TRBJ2-2; 8 bases line up with TRBD2. CDR3 size: 16 residues. V was clipped by 7 bases and J by 7 bases; unmatched bases: 14. Germline CDR1 reads MNHNS; CDR2 reads SASEGT. Written as DNA, the CDR3 is TGTGCCAGCACCTCCGAGGTGGGCGGGGGGTTCGGGGAGCTGTTTTTT. Its protein is CASTSEVGGGFGELFF.

This clonotype has more than one count but fewer than ten. V gene TRBV4-2 combines with J gene TRBJ2-7; D gene uncertain. Germline V CDR1 and CDR2: LGHNA, YNFKEQ. V was pared by 5 bases and J by 4 bases, with 15 bases between. The CDR3 has 14 residues. CDR3 DNA sequence: TGTGCCAGCAGCTCCAAGATATCAGTGTACGAGCAGTACTTC. This codes for CASSSKISVYEQYF.

This clonotype counts as medium-sized (0.01 to 0.1%). The rearrangement joins TRBV19 to TRBJ2-2; D remains unclear. CDR1 is LNHDA and CDR2 is SQIVND in the germline V gene (reference sequence). The CDR3 totals 15 residues. V gave up 1 base and J gave up 1 base, with 7 bases separating them. The CDR3 DNA follows: TGTGCCAGTAGTATAGCGGGCTTGAACACCGGGGAGCTGTTTTTT. Protein: CASSIAGLNTGELFF. The full variable domain, completed using reference TRBV19 and TRBJ2-2, is DGGITQSPKYLFRKEGQNVTLSCEQNLNHDAMYWYRQDPGQGLRLIYYSQIVNDFQKGDIAEGYSVSREKKESFPLTVTSAQKNPTAFYLCASSIAGLNTGELFFGEGSRLTVL.

In this sample, this clonotype turned up a few times. The chain carries TRBV15 and TRBJ2-4; TRBD1 is a possible D gene (5 bases). Trimming pared 5 bases from V and 6 bases from J, leaving 11 bases between. The CDR3 covers 13 residues. CDR1 is LNHNV and CDR2 is YYDKDF in the germline V gene (reference sequence). CDR3 DNA sequence: TGTGCCACCAGCCCGCCCAGGGTAAACATTCAGTACTTC. Its protein is CATSPPRVNIQYF.

CDR3 coding DNA: TGTGCCAGCAGTTTACGCACAGGTGTACATGGCTACACCTTC. It codes for CASSLRTGVHGYTF. The chain couples TRBV28 to TRBJ1-2; D possibly corresponds to TRBD1 (5 bases). The CDR3 sequence is 14 residues long. V was cut by 2 bases and J by 6 bases, with 13 bases left in between. Germline loops: CDR1 MDHEN, CDR2 SYDVKM.

This clonotype qualifies as large. This chain uses TRBV19 with TRBJ1-1; D gene unclear. The germline V gene has CDR1 LNHDA and CDR2 SQIVND (reference sequence). The V end lost 4 bases, the J end lost 11 bases, and 14 bases lay between the germline ends. The CDR3 has 12 residues. CDR3 in amino acids: CASSKMGMRAFF. Written as DNA, the CDR3 is TGTGCCAGTAGTAAGATGGGGATGAGGGCTTTCTTT.

The sample holds a few counts of this clonotype. The chain recombines TRBV5-8 with TRBJ2-5, with TRBD1 matching 10 bases. Trimming at V came to 3 bases and at J to 5 bases, leaving 7 bases not matched to a gene. Germline values: CDR1 SGHTS, CDR2 YDEGEE. The CDR3 covers 15 residues. CDR3 amino acids: CASSSTGTGDETQYF. CDR3 nucleotide sequence: TGTGCCAGCAGCTCAACCGGGACAGGGGACGAGACCCAGTACTTC.

The count of this clonotype is one. Likely a read error: the CDR3 ends without its conserved phenylalanine or tryptophan. J is TRBJ2-3 and V is TRBV20-1, with 9 bases fitting TRBD1. Trimming cost V 5 bases and J 2 bases; bases outside gene matches: 5. The CDR3 is made up of 14 amino acids. In germline, CDR1 is DFQATT, CDR2 SNEGSKA (reference sequence). CDR3 residues: CSASDRGLTDTQYY. In DNA, the CDR3 is TGCAGTGCTTCGGACAGGGGCCTCACAGATACGCAGTATTAT.

This clonotype was recorded a few times. The rearrangement uses TRBV18 and TRBJ1-5, with 7 nucleotides matching TRBD1. Germline trimming cut 3 bases from V and 0 bases from J; bases unmatched to any gene: 8. The germline gives CDR1 KGHSH, CDR2 LQKENI. The CDR3 is 17 residues long. The CDR3 sequence is CASSPSQGGNSNQPQHF. CDR3 DNA sequence: TGTGCCAGCTCACCCAGCCAGGGGGGAAATAGCAATCAGCCCCAGCATTTT. The entire variable domain, with the rest obtained from reference TRBV18 and TRBJ1-5, is as follows: NAGVMQNPRHLVRRRGQEARLRCSPMKGHSHVYWYRQLPEEGLKFMVYLQKENIIDESGMPKERFSAEFPKEGPSILRIQQVVRGDSAAYFCASSPSQGGNSNQPQHFGDGTRLSIL.

This clonotype is categorized as large. V gene TRBV20-1 combines with J gene TRBJ2-3, with 7 bases fitting TRBD1. V lost 6 bases to trimming and J lost 3 bases; unmatched junction nucleotides: 6. CDR3 length equals 13 residues. Germline values: CDR1 DFQATT, CDR2 SNEGSKA (reference sequence). CDR3 sequence reads: CSASSGGTDTQYF. CDR3 DNA sequence: TGCAGTGCGTCCTCAGGGGGAACAGATACGCAGTATTTT.

This rearrangement joins TRBV6-1 to TRBJ1-1, with no clear D. CDR1 is MNHNS, CDR2 SASEGT, per germline. There are 14 residues in the CDR3. V was pared by 5 bases and J by 1 base, with 11 bases between. The CDR3 region is CASSTNRQNTEAFF. CDR3 DNA: TGTGCCAGCAGTACCAACCGACAGAACACTGAAGCTTTCTTT.

The chain combines TRBV6-6 with TRBJ2-4, with TRBD2 as a possible D gene (5 bases). The V end was cut by 2 bases, the J end by 4 bases, with 9 bases between. The CDR3 has 14 amino acids. Germline CDR1 is MNHNY and CDR2 is SVGAGI (reference sequence). The CDR3 DNA reads as TGTGCCAGCAGTTACCCAGAGCGGAAAAACATTCAGTACTTC. Translating it yields CASSYPERKNIQYF.